This TCR beta chain was retrieved from a study of blood T cell repertoires in COVID-19. About the research overall: The United States, Italy and Spain were the sources of the acute and convalescent COVID-19 samples. PBMCs, B-cell-depleted T cells, or T cells provided the cDNA or gDNA that made up the material.

The V gene end was trimmed by 5 bases and the J gene end by 7 bases; junction bases not matched to a gene: 9. Per the germline V gene, CDR1 is LNHDA and CDR2 is SQIVND (reference sequence). The CDR3 has 17 amino acids. Per the original data handling: How many nucleated cells were present was estimated from reference gene primer amplification. Here immunoSEQ multiplex PCR was the method, and the copy in TCRdb shows in-frame clones only, minus some. V and J calls and clone size are those listed in that table; D and trimming were worked out from the DNA. Here the sample spans around 300,000 clones, roughly nine tenths being singletons. The study counted Cohort 3 donors as recovered given two negative PCRs, clearance, or symptom resolution.

The rearrangement uses TRBV19 and TRBJ2-2, with 14 positions matching TRBD2. The receptor comes from a woman between 18 and 29 years old who had recovered from COVID-19. The sample was PBMCs or T cells enriched from blood (not recorded which). DNA of the CDR3: TGTGCCAGTAGTCCGACTAGCGGGAGGGCCGGAGACGGGGAGCTGTTTTTT. It is translated as CASSPTSGRAGDGELFF.